This T cell receptor beta chain was sequenced for a study of T cell responses to AZD1222 COVID-19 vaccine. Here immunoSEQ multiplex PCR was the method, and the copy in TCRdb shows in-frame clones only, minus some. The sample lists around 75,000 clones, around 89% occurring once. This CDR3 contains 16 residues. The ends were cut back, 5 bases at V and 0 bases at J, with 15 bases in the middle. From germline, CDR1 is LNHDA and CDR2 SQIVND (reference sequence). The chain uses TRBV19 and TRBJ2-3, with a tentative D call TRBD1 (6 bases). The sequencing here drew on peripheral blood, taken 28 days after the second dose of the MenACWY control vaccine. The receptor was isolated from an adult who received the MenACWY meningococcal vaccine as a control. CDR3 nucleotide sequence: TGTGCCAGTAGTGGAGAGGGGACACCTAGCACAGATACGCAGTATTTT. Amino acids: CASSGEGTPSTDTQYF.